These 14 T cell receptor beta chains were sequenced from one sample in a study of cytomegalovirus exposure and HLA in healthy donors (dated by TCRdb to about 2017). The library came from the immunoSEQ multiplex PCR assay. Held by TCRdb, this immuneACCESS table contains in-frame sequences only and omits some clones. Under half of the omission traces to an unresolved V gene where checked; the cause of the rest is unknown. The sample data list some 120,000 clones, and about nine tenths of these were observed just once. Approximately 1.5% of the sample is taken by the ten largest. Sequenced: PBMCs. The source is a young man in good health and CMV-seronegative.

Only one count was recorded for this clone. This CDR3 reads CASKRGGGRVDTQYF. For the CDR3, the DNA is TGTGCCAGCAAGCGGGGTGGAGGGAGGGTGGATACGCAGTATTTT. The genes are TRBV27 and TRBJ2-3, with TRBD2 matching 7 bases. Germline values: CDR1 MNHEY, CDR2 SMNVEV (reference sequence). The CDR3 contains 15 residues. Trimming took 7 bases from V and 6 from J; bases not matched to a gene: 13.

The J gene is TRBJ2-7, the V gene TRBV10-1; 10 nucleotides line up with TRBD1. CDR1 and CDR2 (germline): WNHNN, SYGVQD (reference sequence). The V gene end was trimmed by 2 bases and the J gene end by 9 bases; junction bases not matched to a gene: 13. The CDR3 has 16 residues. CDR3 nucleotides: TGCGCCAGCAGTGAGGGGACAGGGGCCCCGGCGGATGGGCAGTACTTC. This translates into CASSEGTGAPADGQYF.

V is TRBV5-4 and J is TRBJ1-4; 7 bases agree with TRBD1. Germline V CDR1 and CDR2: SGHNT, YYREEE (reference sequence). Losses at the gene ends were 2 bases for V and 3 bases for J; bases not matched to a gene: 4. This CDR3 spans 15 amino acids. The CDR3 nucleotides read TGTGCCAGCAGCTTAGGACAGGCCCCTAATGAAAAACTGTTTTTT. Protein product: CASSLGQAPNEKLFF.

The chain combines TRBV5-1 with TRBJ1-5, with 7 bases identical to TRBD1. This CDR3 contains 14 residues. The J segment lost 5 bases and the V segment lost 0 bases, leaving 2 bases of the junction unmatched. The germline gives CDR1 SGHRS, CDR2 YFSETQ. Written as DNA, the CDR3 is TGCGCCAGCAGCTTGGAAGGACAGGATCAGCCCCAGCATTTT. Translation gives CASSLEGQDQPQHF. Complete variable domain (other parts from reference TRBV5-1 and TRBJ1-5): KAGVTQTPRYLIKTRGQQVTLSCSPISGHRSVSWYQQTPGQGLQFLFEYFSETQRNKGNFPGRFSGRQFSNSRSEMNVSTLELGDSALYLCASSLEGQDQPQHFGDGTRLSIL.

V gene TRBV18 combines with J gene TRBJ1-1; TRBD1 might be the D (5 bases). Germline V CDR1 and CDR2: KGHSH, LQKENI. The V gene lost 5 bases and the J gene lost 0 bases, with 13 bases spanning the gap. This CDR3 is built from 15 residues. DNA of the CDR3: TGTGCCAGCTCATCCACAGGAATCATGAACACTGAAGCTTTCTTT. Translating it yields CASSSTGIMNTEAFF.

This clone was counted once. The genes are TRBV6-5 and TRBJ1-1; D uncertain. Germline CDR1 and CDR2: MNHEY and SVGAGI. This CDR3 is built from 12 residues. V was trimmed by 6 bases and J by 4 bases, leaving 9 bases between them. The CDR3 sequence is CASRNGVTEAFF. The DNA of the CDR3 is TGTGCCAGCAGGAACGGGGTCACTGAAGCTTTCTTT.

The chain couples TRBV20-1 to TRBJ1-1; no clear D. Germline lookup yields CDR1 DFQATT and CDR2 SNEGSKA (reference sequence). V was pared by 3 bases and J by 6 bases, with 8 bases between. The CDR3 contains 11 residues. CDR3 nucleotides: TGCAGTGCTAGCCGTTTTCCTGAAGCTTTCTTT. It is translated as CSASRFPEAFF.

V and J are TRBV19 and TRBJ1-1; 8 bases are shared with TRBD1. Per germline, CDR1 LNHDA and CDR2 SQIVND (reference sequence). The CDR3 is 14 amino acids. With V trimmed by 7 bases and J by 1 base, 5 bases remained unmatched. The CDR3 coding sequence is TGTGCCAGTAACCGGGACAGGTGGAACACTGAAGCTTTCTTT. Protein: CASNRDRWNTEAFF.

This chain links TRBV29-1 with TRBJ2-5; D gene uncertain. The CDR3 is 11 residues long. V was shortened by 7 bases and J by 4 bases, with 10 bases between the two germline ends. From germline, CDR1 is SQVTM and CDR2 ANQGSEA. Here the CDR3 DNA reads TGCAGCGCCAGGTTCGCAGAGACCCAGTACTTC. Translation: CSARFAETQYF.

V gene TRBV6-5 combines with J gene TRBJ2-1; D may be TRBD2 (6 bases). Germline CDR1 MNHEY, CDR2 SVGAGI. Between the trimmed V and J ends, which lost 5 bases and 4 bases, there was a span of 15 bases. CDR3 length equals 15 residues. DNA for the CDR3: TGTGCCAGCAGTACCCACAGCGGGTATTACAATGAGCAGTTCTTC. It encodes CASSTHSGYYNEQFF.

V usage is TRBV5-1 and J usage is TRBJ2-5, with TRBD2 identical over 14 bases. The CDR3 extends over 17 amino acids. CDR1 and CDR2 (germline): SGHRS, YFSETQ. V trimming: 4 bases; J trimming: 5 bases; junction bases outside the gene matches: 10. Here the CDR3 reads CASSGGTSGSFWETQYF. As DNA, the CDR3 is TGCGCCAGCAGCGGCGGGACTAGCGGGAGTTTCTGGGAGACCCAGTACTTC.

This rearrangement joins TRBV11-2 to TRBJ1-6; 8 bases are shared with TRBD1. After removal of 3 bases from V and 10 bases from J, the junction contained 5 bases not matched to a gene. Germline loops: CDR1 SGHAT, CDR2 FQNNGV. The CDR3 contains 14 residues. CDR3 loop: CASSFGTGPSPLHF. CDR3 bases: TGTGCCAGCAGCTTCGGGACAGGCCCCTCACCCCTCCACTTT. Full variable domain (missing parts from reference TRBV11-2 and TRBJ1-6): EAGVAQSPRYKIIEKRQSVAFWCNPISGHATLYWYQQILGQGPKLLIQFQNNGVVDDSQLPKDRFSAERLKGVDSTLKIQPAKLEDSAVYLCASSFGTGPSPLHFGNGTRLTVT.

V gene TRBV2 combines with J gene TRBJ2-2; 9 bases agree with TRBD2. This CDR3 has 17 residues. The germline gives CDR1 SNHLY, CDR2 FYNNEI. The J segment lost 4 bases and the V segment lost 8 bases, leaving 14 bases of the junction unmatched. CDR3 sequence reads: CASCLREGPFGTGELFF. The CDR3, as DNA: TGTGCCAGCTGTTTGCGGGAGGGCCCATTCGGCACCGGGGAGCTGTTTTTT.

This chain connects TRBV7-3 to TRBJ2-3; D might be TRBD1 (6 bases). V gave up 2 bases and J gave up 1 base, with 7 bases separating them. Looked up from germline, CDR1 is SGHTA and CDR2 is FQGTGA. The CDR3 contains 14 residues. DNA for the CDR3: TGTGCCAGCAGCTTAGAGGGGGGCACAGATACGCAGTATTTT. Its translation is CASSLEGGTDTQYF.